This T cell receptor beta chain came from a study of blood T cell repertoires in COVID-19. Study background: PBMCs, B-cell-depleted T cells, or T cells provided the cDNA or gDNA that made up the material.

V lost 6 bases to trimming and J lost 7 bases; unmatched junction nucleotides: 8. This CDR3 is built from 14 residues. Germline V gene sequence: CDR1 MDHEN, CDR2 SYDVKM. Sequencing was performed with immunoSEQ multiplex PCR; in TCRdb, only in-frame clones are kept and a portion is missing. Among approximately 360,000 clones listed, more than 70% were seen once. The receptor was derived from a man aged 40-50 years with acute or convalescent COVID-19. The gene calls are TRBV28 and TRBJ1-5; 8 nucleotides match TRBD1. The sample taken for sequencing was peripheral blood. CDR3 DNA: TGTGCCAGCAGAAGGACAGGGACTGGACAGCCCCAGCATTTT. Its protein is CASRRTGTGQPQHF.